Each of the 2 T cell receptor beta chains below was sequenced from the same sample in a study of blood T cell repertoires in COVID-19. Clones were read by immunoSEQ multiplex PCR, and TCRdb kept only the in-frame ones, dropping some. The sample contains fewer than 200,000 clones, about 83% of which appear only once. Material: peripheral blood. These receptors all stem from a woman aged 80 or over with acute or convalescent COVID-19.

This clone was detected only once. The V and J genes are TRBV27 and TRBJ2-1, with 7 bases that match TRBD1. The CDR3 runs 13 residues. With V trimmed by 7 bases and J by 10 bases, 10 bases remained unmatched. Germline assignment: CDR1 MNHEY and CDR2 SMNVEV (reference sequence). In DNA, the CDR3 is TGTGCCAGCAATCCCCAAGGGGGCCGGGAGCAGTTCTTC. It yields the protein CASNPQGGREQFF.

V gene TRBV5-1 combines with J gene TRBJ2-7; 9 positions match TRBD1. The length of the CDR3 is 15 residues. Germline assignment: CDR1 SGHRS and CDR2 YFSETQ. V was clipped by 0 bases and J by 3 bases; unmatched bases: 4. DNA for the CDR3: TGCGCCAGCAGCTTGGGGACAGGGGATTTCTACGAGCAGTACTTC. It yields the protein CASSLGTGDFYEQYF.